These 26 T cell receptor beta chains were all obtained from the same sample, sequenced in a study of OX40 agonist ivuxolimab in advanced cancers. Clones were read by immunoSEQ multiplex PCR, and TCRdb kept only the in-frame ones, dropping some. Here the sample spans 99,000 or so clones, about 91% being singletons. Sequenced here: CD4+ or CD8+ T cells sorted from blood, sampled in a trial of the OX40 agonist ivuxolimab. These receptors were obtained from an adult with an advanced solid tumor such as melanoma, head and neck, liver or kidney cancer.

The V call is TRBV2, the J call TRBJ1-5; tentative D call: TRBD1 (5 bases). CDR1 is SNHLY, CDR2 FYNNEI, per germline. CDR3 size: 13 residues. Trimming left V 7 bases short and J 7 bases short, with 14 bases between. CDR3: CASMKDGAQPQHF. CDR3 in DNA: TGTGCCAGCATGAAAGACGGGGCCCAGCCCCAGCATTTT. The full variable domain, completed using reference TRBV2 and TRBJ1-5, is EPEVTQTPSHQVTQMGQEVILRCVPISNHLYFYWYRQILGQKVEFLVSFYNNEISEKSEIFDDQFSVERPDGSNFTLKIRSTKLEDSAMYFCASMKDGAQPQHFGDGTRLSIL.

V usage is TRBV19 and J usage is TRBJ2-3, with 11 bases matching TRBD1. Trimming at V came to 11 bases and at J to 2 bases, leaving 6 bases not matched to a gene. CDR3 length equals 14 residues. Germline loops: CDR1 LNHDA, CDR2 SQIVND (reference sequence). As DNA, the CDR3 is TGTGCCGAGGGGGGACAGGGGGACACAGATACGCAGTATTTT. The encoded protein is CAEGGQGDTDTQYF.

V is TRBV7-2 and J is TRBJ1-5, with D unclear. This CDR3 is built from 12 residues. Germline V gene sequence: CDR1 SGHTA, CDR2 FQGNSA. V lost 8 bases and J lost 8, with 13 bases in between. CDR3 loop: CASGDTREPQHF. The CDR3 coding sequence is TGTGCCAGCGGCGACACGAGAGAGCCCCAGCATTTT.

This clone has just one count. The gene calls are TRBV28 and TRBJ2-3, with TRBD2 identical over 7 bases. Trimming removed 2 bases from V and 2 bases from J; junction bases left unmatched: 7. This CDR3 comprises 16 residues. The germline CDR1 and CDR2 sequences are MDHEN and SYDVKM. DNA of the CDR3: TGTGCCAGCAGTTTAGTTTTAGCGGGTTACACAGATACGCAGTATTTT. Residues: CASSLVLAGYTDTQYF. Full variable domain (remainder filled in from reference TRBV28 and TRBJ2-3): DVKVTQSSRYLVKRTGEKVFLECVQDMDHENMFWYRQDPGLGLRLIYFSYDVKMKEKGDIPEGYSVSREKKERFSLILESASTNQTSMYLCASSLVLAGYTDTQYFGPGTRLTVL.

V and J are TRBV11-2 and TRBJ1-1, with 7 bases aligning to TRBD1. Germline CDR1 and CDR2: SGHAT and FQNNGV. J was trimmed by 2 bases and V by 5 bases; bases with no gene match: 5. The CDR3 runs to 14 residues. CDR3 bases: TGTGCCAGCAGCCCAAACAGGGGAAACACTGAAGCTTTCTTT. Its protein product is CASSPNRGNTEAFF.

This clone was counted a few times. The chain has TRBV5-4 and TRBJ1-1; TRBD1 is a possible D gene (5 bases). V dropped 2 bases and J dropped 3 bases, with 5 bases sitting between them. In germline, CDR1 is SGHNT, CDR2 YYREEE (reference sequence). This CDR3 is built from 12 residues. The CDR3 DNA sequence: TGTGCCAGCAGCTTCAGGGACACTGAAGCTTTCTTT. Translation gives CASSFRDTEAFF.

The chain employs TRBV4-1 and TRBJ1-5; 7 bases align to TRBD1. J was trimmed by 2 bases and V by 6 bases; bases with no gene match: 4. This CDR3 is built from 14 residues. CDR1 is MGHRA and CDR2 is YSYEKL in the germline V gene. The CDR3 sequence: CASSLDRGNQPQHF. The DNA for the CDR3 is TGCGCCAGCAGTCTAGACAGGGGCAATCAGCCCCAGCATTTT.

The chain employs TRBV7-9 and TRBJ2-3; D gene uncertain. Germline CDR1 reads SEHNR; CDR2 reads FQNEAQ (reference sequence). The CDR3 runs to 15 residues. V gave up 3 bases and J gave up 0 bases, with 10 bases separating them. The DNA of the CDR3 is TGTGCCAGCAGCTTTTACCGATCTAGCACAGATACGCAGTATTTT. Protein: CASSFYRSSTDTQYF.

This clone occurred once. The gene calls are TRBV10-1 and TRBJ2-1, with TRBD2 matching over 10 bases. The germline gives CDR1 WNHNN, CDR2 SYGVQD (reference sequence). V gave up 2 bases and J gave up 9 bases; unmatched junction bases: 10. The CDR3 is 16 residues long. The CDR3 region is CASSERTSGMSGEQFF. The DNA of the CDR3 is TGCGCCAGCAGTGAGAGAACTAGCGGGATGTCTGGTGAGCAGTTCTTC.

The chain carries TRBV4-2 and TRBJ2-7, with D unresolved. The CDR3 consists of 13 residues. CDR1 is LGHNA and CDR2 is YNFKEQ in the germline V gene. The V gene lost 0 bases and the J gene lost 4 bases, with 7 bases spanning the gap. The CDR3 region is CASSQDFGYEQYF. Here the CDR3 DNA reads TGTGCCAGCAGCCAAGATTTCGGGTACGAGCAGTACTTC.

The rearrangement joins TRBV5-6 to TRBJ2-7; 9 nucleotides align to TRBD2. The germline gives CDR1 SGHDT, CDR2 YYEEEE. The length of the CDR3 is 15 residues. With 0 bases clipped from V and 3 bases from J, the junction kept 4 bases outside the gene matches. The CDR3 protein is CASSLGVAGDYEQYF. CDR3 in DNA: TGTGCCAGCAGCTTGGGGGTAGCGGGAGACTACGAGCAGTACTTC.

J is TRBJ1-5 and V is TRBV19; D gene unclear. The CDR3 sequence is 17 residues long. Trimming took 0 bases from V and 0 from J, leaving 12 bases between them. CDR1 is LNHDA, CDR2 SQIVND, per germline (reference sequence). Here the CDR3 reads CASSIDYTRHSNQPQHF. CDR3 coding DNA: TGTGCCAGTAGTATAGACTACACGCGACATAGCAATCAGCCCCAGCATTTT.

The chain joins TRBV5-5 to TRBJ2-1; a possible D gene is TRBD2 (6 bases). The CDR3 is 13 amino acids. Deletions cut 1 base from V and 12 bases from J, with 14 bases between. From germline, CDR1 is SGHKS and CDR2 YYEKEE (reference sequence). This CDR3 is CASSLLGGRGQFF. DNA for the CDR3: TGTGCCAGCAGCTTGCTGGGGGGACGGGGGCAGTTCTTC. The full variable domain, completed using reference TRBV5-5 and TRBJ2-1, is DAGVTQSPTHLIKTRGQQVTLRCSPISGHKSVSWYQQVLGQGPQFIFQYYEKEERGRGNFPDRFSARQFPNYSSELNVNALLLGDSALYLCASSLLGGRGQFFGPGTRLTVL.

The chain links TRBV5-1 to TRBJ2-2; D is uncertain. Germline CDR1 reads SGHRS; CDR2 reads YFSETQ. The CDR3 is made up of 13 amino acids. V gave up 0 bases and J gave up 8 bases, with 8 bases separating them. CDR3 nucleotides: TGCGCCAGCAGCTTGGAGCCCCGGGGGGAGCTGTTTTTT. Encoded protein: CASSLEPRGELFF.

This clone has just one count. CDR3 bases: TGTGCCAGCAAGGGGACATTACTCTCTGGGGCCAACGTCCTGACTTTC. Its protein product is CASKGTLLSGANVLTF. The chain has TRBV27 and TRBJ2-6; D is perhaps TRBD1 (6 bases). V was shortened by 7 bases and J by 0 bases, with 13 bases between the two germline ends. Germline assignment: CDR1 MNHEY and CDR2 SMNVEV (reference sequence). This CDR3 has 16 residues.

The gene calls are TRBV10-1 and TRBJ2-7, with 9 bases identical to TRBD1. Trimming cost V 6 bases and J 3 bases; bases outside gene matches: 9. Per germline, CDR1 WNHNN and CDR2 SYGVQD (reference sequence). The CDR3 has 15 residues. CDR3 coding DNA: TGCGCCAGCAGAGATACAGGGGGCCTTTTCTACGAGCAGTACTTC. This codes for CASRDTGGLFYEQYF.

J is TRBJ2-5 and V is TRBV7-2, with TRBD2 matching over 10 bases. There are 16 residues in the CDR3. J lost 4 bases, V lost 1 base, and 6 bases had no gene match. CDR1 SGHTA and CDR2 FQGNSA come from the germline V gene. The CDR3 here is CASSLGLAGGLETQYF. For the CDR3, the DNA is TGTGCCAGCAGCTTAGGACTAGCGGGCGGCCTAGAGACCCAGTACTTC.

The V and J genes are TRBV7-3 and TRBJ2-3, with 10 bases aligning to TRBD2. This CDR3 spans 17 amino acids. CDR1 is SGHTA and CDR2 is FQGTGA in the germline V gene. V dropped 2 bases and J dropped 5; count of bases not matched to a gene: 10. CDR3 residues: CASSLGAGTSALDTQYF. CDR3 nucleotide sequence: TGTGCCAGCAGCTTAGGTGCGGGGACTAGCGCTTTAGATACGCAGTATTTT.

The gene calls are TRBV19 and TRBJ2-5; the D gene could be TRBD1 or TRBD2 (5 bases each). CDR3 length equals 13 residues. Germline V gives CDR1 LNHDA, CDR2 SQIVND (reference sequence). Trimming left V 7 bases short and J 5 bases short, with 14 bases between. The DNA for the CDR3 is TGTGCCAGTAACCGCGGTTGGGACGAGACCCAGTACTTC. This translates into CASNRGWDETQYF.

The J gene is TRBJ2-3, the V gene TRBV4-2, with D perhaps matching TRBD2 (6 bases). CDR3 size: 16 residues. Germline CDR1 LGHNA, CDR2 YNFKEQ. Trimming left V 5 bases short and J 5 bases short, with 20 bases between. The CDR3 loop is CASSKKTSRSQDTQYF. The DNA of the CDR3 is TGTGCCAGCAGCAAAAAGACTAGTAGATCCCAAGATACGCAGTATTTT.

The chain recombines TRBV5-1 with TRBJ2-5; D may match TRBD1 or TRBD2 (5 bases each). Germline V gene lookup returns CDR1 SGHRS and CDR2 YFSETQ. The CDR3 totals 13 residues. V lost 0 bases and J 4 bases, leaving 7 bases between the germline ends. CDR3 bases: TGCGCCAGCAGCTTGGAGGGACGAGAGACCCAGTACTTC. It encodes CASSLEGRETQYF.

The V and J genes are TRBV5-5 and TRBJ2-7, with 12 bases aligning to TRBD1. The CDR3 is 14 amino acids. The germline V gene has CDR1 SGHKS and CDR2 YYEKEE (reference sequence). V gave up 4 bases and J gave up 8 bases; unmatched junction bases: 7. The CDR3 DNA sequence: TGTGCCAGCAGCCAGCCGGGACAGGGGGCCAAGCAGTACTTC. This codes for CASSQPGQGAKQYF. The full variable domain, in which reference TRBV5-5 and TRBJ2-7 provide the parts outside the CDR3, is DAGVTQSPTHLIKTRGQQVTLRCSPISGHKSVSWYQQVLGQGPQFIFQYYEKEERGRGNFPDRFSARQFPNYSSELNVNALLLGDSALYLCASSQPGQGAKQYFGPGTRLTVT.

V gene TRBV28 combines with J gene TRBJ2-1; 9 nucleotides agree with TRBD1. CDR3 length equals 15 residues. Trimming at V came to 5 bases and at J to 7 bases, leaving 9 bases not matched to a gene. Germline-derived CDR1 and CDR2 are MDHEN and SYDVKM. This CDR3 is CASSASGTGINEQFF. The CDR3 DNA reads TGTGCCAGCAGTGCCTCCGGGACAGGGATTAATGAGCAGTTCTTC.

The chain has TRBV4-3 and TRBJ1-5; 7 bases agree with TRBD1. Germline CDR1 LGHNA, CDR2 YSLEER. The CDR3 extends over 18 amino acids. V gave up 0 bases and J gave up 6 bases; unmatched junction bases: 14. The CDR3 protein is CASSQDTRDQGEVQPQHF. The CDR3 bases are TGCGCCAGCAGCCAAGATACCCGGGATCAGGGGGAAGTTCAGCCCCAGCATTTT.

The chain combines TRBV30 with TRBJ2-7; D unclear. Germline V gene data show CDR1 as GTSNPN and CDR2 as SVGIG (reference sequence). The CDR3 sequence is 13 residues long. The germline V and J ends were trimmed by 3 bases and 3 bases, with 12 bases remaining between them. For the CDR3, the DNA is TGTGCCTGGAGATACCCGTTGGACTACGAGCAGTACTTC. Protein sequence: CAWRYPLDYEQYF.

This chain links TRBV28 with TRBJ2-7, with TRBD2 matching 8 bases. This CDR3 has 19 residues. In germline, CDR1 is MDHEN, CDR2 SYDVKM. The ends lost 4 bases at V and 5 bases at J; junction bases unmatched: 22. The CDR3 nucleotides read TGTGCCAGCAGTTCCCTGGATTGGACGGGAGGGGAGCGGGTGGACGAGCAGTACTTC. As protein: CASSSLDWTGGERVDEQYF.